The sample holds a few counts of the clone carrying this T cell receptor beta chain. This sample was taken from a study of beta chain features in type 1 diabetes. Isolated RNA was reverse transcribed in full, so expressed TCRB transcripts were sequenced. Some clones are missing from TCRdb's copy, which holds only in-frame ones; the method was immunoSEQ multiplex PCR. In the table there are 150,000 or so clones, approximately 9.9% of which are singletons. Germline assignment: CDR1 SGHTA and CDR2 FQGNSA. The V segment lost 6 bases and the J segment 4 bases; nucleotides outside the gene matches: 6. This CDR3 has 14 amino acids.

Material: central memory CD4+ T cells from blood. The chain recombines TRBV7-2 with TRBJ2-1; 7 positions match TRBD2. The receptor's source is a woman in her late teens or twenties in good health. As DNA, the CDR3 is TGTGCCAGCAGAGATAGCGGGTCTTACAATGAGCAGTTCTTC. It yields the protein CASRDSGSYNEQFF. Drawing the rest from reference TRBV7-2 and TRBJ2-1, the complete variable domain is GAGVSQSPSNKVTEKGKDVELRCDPISGHTALYWYRQSLGQGLEFLIYFQGNSAPDKSGLPSDRFSAERTGGSVSTLTIQRTQQEDSAVYLCASRDSGSYNEQFFGPGTRLTVL.